This T cell receptor (beta chain) was found in a study of tumor-infiltrating lymphocytes in primary liver carcinoma. Study as a whole: Tumors were stage T1-T3 N0M0, about 4 to 11 cm across. Yields of productive TCRbeta reads ranged from roughly 3.5 to 7.13 million per sample and were similar across tissue types. Regarding the study as a whole: Tumor-adjacent and tumor-blood pairs showed less overlap than tumor region pairs.

This clonotype was seen more than once but under ten times. Its cognate antigen is unknown. Germline CDR1 SGHDT, CDR2 YYEEEE. V gave up 4 bases and J gave up 1 base, with 9 bases separating them. CDR3 length: 15 residues. Researchers drew blood RNA from unsorted whole blood and extracted germline DNA as well. There were only treatment-naive patients, all with chronic HBV infection. Total RNA (roughly 540 ng) served as template for TCR beta cDNA synthesis primed by a constant-region primer. Sequencing libraries for TCR beta derived from three nested multiplex PCR rounds that used slightly modified ARM-PCR. A C-beta reverse primer and TRBV1-TRBV30 forward primers served in each of the first two PCR rounds, at approximately 10 cycles apiece. In TCRdb, the multiplex PCR reads were re-called with MiXCR into one record per CDR3 protein. Here the sample spans about 180,000 distinct CDR3 sequences, 50% to 75% being singletons.

Sequenced input: peripheral blood. The source is a man aged 40-50 years with primary liver carcinoma and hepatitis B virus infection. The chain joins TRBV5-6 to TRBJ2-6; D gene uncertain. CDR3 sequence (DNA): TGTGCCAGCAGCCCCAGAGTATCTGGGGCCAACGTCCTGACTTTC. This translates into CASSPRVSGANVLTF.